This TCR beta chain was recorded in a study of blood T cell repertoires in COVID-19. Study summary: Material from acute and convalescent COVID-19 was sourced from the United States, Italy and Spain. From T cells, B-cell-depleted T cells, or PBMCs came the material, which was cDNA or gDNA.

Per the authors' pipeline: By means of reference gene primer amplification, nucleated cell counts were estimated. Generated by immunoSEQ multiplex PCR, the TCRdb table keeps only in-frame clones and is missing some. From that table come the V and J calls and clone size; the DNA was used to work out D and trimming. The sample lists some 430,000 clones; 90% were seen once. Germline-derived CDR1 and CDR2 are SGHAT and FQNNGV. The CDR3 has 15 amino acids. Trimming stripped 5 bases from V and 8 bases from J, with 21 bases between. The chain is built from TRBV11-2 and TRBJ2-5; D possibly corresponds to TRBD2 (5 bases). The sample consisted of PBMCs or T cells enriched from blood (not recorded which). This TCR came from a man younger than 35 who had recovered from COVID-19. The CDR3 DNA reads TGTGCCAGCAGCAGTCAACGGGATCCTAAGAGAACCCAGTACTTC. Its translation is CASSSQRDPKRTQYF.